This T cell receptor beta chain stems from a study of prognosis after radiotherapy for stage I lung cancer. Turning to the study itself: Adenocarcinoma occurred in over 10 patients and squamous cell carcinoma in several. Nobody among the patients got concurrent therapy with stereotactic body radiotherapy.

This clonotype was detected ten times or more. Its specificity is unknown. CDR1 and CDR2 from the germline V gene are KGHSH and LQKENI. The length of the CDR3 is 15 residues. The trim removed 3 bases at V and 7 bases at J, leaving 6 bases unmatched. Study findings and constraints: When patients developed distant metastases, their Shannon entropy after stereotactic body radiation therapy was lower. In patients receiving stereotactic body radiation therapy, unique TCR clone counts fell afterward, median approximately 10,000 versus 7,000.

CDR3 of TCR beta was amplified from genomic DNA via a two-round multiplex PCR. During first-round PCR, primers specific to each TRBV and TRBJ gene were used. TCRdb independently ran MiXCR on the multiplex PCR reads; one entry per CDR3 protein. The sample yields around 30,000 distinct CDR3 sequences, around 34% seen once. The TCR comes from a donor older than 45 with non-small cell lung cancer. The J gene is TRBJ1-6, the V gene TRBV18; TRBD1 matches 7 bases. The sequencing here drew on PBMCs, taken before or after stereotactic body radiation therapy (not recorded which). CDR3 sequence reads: CASSPTDRENSPLHF. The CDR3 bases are TGTGCCAGCTCACCCACCGACAGGGAAAATTCACCCCTCCACTTT.